The 26 T cell receptor beta chains listed next were all sequenced from one sample in a study of preoperative IRX-2 immunotherapy in early breast cancer. Sequencing was performed with immunoSEQ multiplex PCR; in TCRdb, only in-frame clones are kept and a portion is missing. The sample lists 1,600 or so clones, around 75% occurring once. Treatment: preoperative locoregional IRX-2 cytokine immunotherapy. Sequences were derived from tumor tissue, sampled after IRX-2 immunotherapy. Every receptor here comes from a human donor with breast cancer.

The rearrangement joins TRBV5-1 to TRBJ2-1; 12 bases are shared with TRBD2. CDR1 and CDR2 (germline): SGHRS, YFSETQ. The junction had 2 bases not matched to a gene; V was cut back by 3 bases and J by 1 base. The CDR3 consists of 16 residues. CDR3 protein: CASSWTSGDSYNEQFF. DNA of the CDR3: TGCGCCAGCAGCTGGACTAGCGGGGATTCCTACAATGAGCAGTTCTTC.

The rearrangement links TRBV6-8 to TRBJ2-1, with 9 positions matching TRBD2. Unmatched junction bases numbered 6, after V lost 6 bases and J lost 0 bases. The CDR3 is made up of 16 amino acids. The V gene's germline CDR1 is MNHGY and CDR2 SAAAGT. The CDR3, as DNA: TGTGCCAGCAGCACACATAGCGGGGGCTCCTACAATGAGCAGTTCTTC. Its translation: CASSTHSGGSYNEQFF.

The chain has TRBV19 and TRBJ2-1; D not resolved. The V end was cut by 4 bases, the J end by 0 bases, with 7 bases between. The CDR3 runs to 14 residues. The germline gives CDR1 LNHDA, CDR2 SQIVND (reference sequence). This CDR3 is CASSTDSSYNEQFF. The CDR3 DNA reads as TGTGCCAGTAGTACAGATAGCTCCTACAATGAGCAGTTCTTC. The full variable domain, completed using reference TRBV19 and TRBJ2-1, is DGGITQSPKYLFRKEGQNVTLSCEQNLNHDAMYWYRQDPGQGLRLIYYSQIVNDFQKGDIAEGYSVSREKKESFPLTVTSAQKNPTAFYLCASSTDSSYNEQFFGPGTRLTVL.

The V gene is TRBV19, the J gene TRBJ1-5; D is ambiguous. The germline V gene encodes CDR1 LNHDA and CDR2 SQIVND (reference sequence). The length of the CDR3 is 14 residues. The V end lost 6 bases, the J end lost 0 bases, and 9 bases lay between the germline ends. DNA of the CDR3: TGTGCCAGTAGGGGTACGGATAGCAATCAGCCCCAGCATTTT. It translates to CASRGTDSNQPQHF.

The J gene is TRBJ2-5, the V gene TRBV11-3; TRBD1 agrees at 7 bases. The germline CDR1 and CDR2 sequences are SGHNT and YENEEA. This CDR3 comprises 14 residues. V shed 3 bases, J shed 2 bases, and the junction held 3 bases outside the gene matches. The CDR3 protein is CASSFTGEQETQYF. CDR3 bases: TGTGCCAGCAGCTTTACAGGGGAACAAGAGACCCAGTACTTC.

This sequence joins TRBV28 and TRBJ2-5, with TRBD2 matching over 7 bases. V trimming: 2 bases; J trimming: 1 base; junction bases outside the gene matches: 7. The CDR3 contains 16 residues. Per the germline V gene, CDR1 is MDHEN and CDR2 is SYDVKM. The CDR3 protein is CASSLEALAGQETQYF. DNA for the CDR3: TGTGCCAGCAGTTTAGAGGCCTTAGCGGGCCAAGAGACCCAGTACTTC.

The chain combines TRBV6-8 with TRBJ2-7, with 8 bases aligning to TRBD1. In germline, CDR1 is MNHGY, CDR2 SAAAGT. The CDR3 totals 18 residues. J was trimmed by 7 bases and V by 4 bases; bases with no gene match: 21. DNA for the CDR3: TGTGCCAGCAGTTTAGAAGGGACAGGTCGATTGGGGCTGGGGGAGCAGTACTTC. Encoded protein: CASSLEGTGRLGLGEQYF.

V and J are TRBV10-3 and TRBJ2-3; possible D gene TRBD1, 5 bases. The CDR3 runs to 15 residues. Trimming left V 1 base short and J 2 bases short, with 10 bases between. Germline CDR1 reads ENHRY; CDR2 reads SYGVKD. The CDR3 is CAISEFDSYTDTQYF. CDR3 DNA sequence: TGTGCCATCAGTGAGTTTGACAGCTACACAGATACGCAGTATTTT.

The chain couples TRBV6-8 to TRBJ1-2, with 7 bases lining up with TRBD1. With V trimmed by 0 bases and J by 3 bases, 19 bases remained unmatched. Per the germline V gene, CDR1 is MNHGY and CDR2 is SAAAGT. The CDR3 runs 20 residues. CDR3 in amino acids: CASSYSIEWEWAGGYYGYTF. As DNA, the CDR3 is TGTGCCAGCAGTTACTCGATCGAGTGGGAGTGGGCAGGGGGGTACTATGGCTACACCTTC.

This clone was recorded a few times. This chain links TRBV19 with TRBJ2-2; TRBD1 matches at 8 bases. Germline values: CDR1 LNHDA, CDR2 SQIVND (reference sequence). The CDR3 is made up of 14 amino acids. Trimming cost V 9 bases and J 4 bases; bases outside gene matches: 7. The chain's CDR3 is CASLRQGFTGELFF. The CDR3 region has the DNA TGTGCCAGCCTCAGACAGGGGTTCACCGGGGAGCTGTTTTTT.

V and J are TRBV19 and TRBJ2-7, with a possible D match to TRBD1 (6 bases). CDR3 size: 17 residues. The V end lost 4 bases, the J end lost 3 bases, and 22 bases lay between the germline ends. The germline CDR1 and CDR2 sequences are LNHDA and SQIVND (reference sequence). The CDR3 DNA follows: TGTGCCAGTAGTACCCCCCGGGACATCGTACCGAACTACGAGCAGTACTTC. It specifies CASSTPRDIVPNYEQYF.

The rearrangement links TRBV6-8 to TRBJ1-1; a possible D gene is TRBD1 (6 bases). The CDR3 is 16 amino acids. Looked up from germline, CDR1 is MNHGY and CDR2 is SAAAGT. V dropped 10 bases and J dropped 0 bases, with 21 bases sitting between them. The CDR3 nucleotides are TGTGCCATCAGCCCCGGACAGTGGGGCATGAACACTGAAGCTTTCTTT. Translating it yields CAISPGQWGMNTEAFF.

This clone was observed a handful of times. The V and J genes are TRBV19 and TRBJ1-4; perhaps TRBD1 as D (5 bases). This CDR3 region has 13 residues. With 10 bases removed from V and 4 bases from J, the gap between germline ends came to 13 bases. The germline V gene has CDR1 LNHDA and CDR2 SQIVND (reference sequence). CDR3 coding DNA: TGTGCCACCCCGGGACTCCTTAATGAAAAACTGTTTTTT. Protein: CATPGLLNEKLFF.

V usage is TRBV28 and J usage is TRBJ2-7, with 7 nucleotides matching TRBD1. This CDR3 region has 14 residues. Losses at the gene ends were 1 base for V and 3 bases for J; bases not matched to a gene: 3. Per the germline V gene, CDR1 is MDHEN and CDR2 is SYDVKM. The CDR3 nucleotides read TGTGCCAGCAGTTTATCAGGGGGTGGCTACGAGCAGTACTTC. Its protein product is CASSLSGGGYEQYF.

This clone was recorded once. V usage is TRBV6-8 and J usage is TRBJ2-3; TRBD2 aligns across 8 bases. This CDR3 has 16 amino acids. The trim removed 5 bases at V and 5 bases at J, leaving 12 bases unmatched. CDR1 and CDR2 (germline): MNHGY, SAAAGT. The CDR3 protein is CASSGGSGGALDTQYF. The CDR3 nucleotides read TGTGCCAGCAGTGGAGGATCGGGAGGGGCCTTAGATACGCAGTATTTT.

V gene TRBV18 combines with J gene TRBJ2-3, with TRBD1 matching 8 bases. The CDR3 loop spans 15 amino acids. Trimming took 4 bases from V and 4 from J; bases not matched to a gene: 7. Germline assignment: CDR1 KGHSH and CDR2 LQKENI. CDR3 region: CASSLPTGEPDTQYF. The CDR3 DNA is TGTGCCAGCTCACTCCCGACAGGGGAGCCAGATACGCAGTATTTT.

This clone was picked up a small number of times. This rearrangement joins TRBV15 to TRBJ1-6; D unclear. Germline assignment: CDR1 LNHNV and CDR2 YYDKDF (reference sequence). Deletions cut 3 bases from V and 0 bases from J, with 21 bases between. CDR3 length: 20 amino acids. The CDR3 nucleotides are TGTGCCACCAGCAGCAGATTTATGCCGGGAGTAAGCTCCTATAATTCACCCCTCCACTTT. Translating gives CATSSRFMPGVSSYNSPLHF.

In regard to this clone: One junction end does not reproduce the germline sequence, and a read error may be involved. The rearrangement links TRBV6-8 to TRBJ1-4; 7 bases map to TRBD1. Germline lookup yields CDR1 MNHGY and CDR2 SAAAGT. The CDR3 runs to 15 residues. The CDR3 loop is CAISAKGASDEKLFF. In DNA, the CDR3 is TGTGCCATCAGTGCCAAGGGGGCGTCGGATGAAAAACTGTTTTTT.

This clone is termed large. The rearrangement uses TRBV10-3 and TRBJ2-7; D uncertain. From germline, CDR1 is ENHRY and CDR2 SYGVKD. The CDR3 extends over 13 amino acids. The V and J ends lost 2 bases and 4 bases respectively, with 9 bases between them. CDR3 coding DNA: TGTGCCATCAGTGAGGAAGCAATGTACGAGCAGTACTTC. Translated: CAISEEAMYEQYF.

This clone came up a few times. The chain joins TRBV11-3 to TRBJ2-2; maybe TRBD2 (5 bases). V was clipped by 1 base and J by 6 bases, with 12 bases between them. Germline CDR1 is SGHNT and CDR2 is YENEEA. There are 15 residues in the CDR3. The CDR3 DNA is TGTGCCAGCAGCTTAGGAGGGTTCATGCCCGGGGAGCTGTTTTTT. This sequence encodes CASSLGGFMPGELFF.

V and J are TRBV25-1 and TRBJ2-3; D gene uncertain. The CDR3 is 13 residues long. With 5 bases removed from V and 3 bases from J, the gap between germline ends came to 9 bases. Germline V lookup: CDR1 MGHDK, CDR2 SYGVNS. Written as DNA, the CDR3 is TGTGCCAGCAGTCGACTCGCGACAGATACGCAGTATTTT. The encoded protein is CASSRLATDTQYF. The full variable domain, with the rest looked up from reference TRBV25-1 and TRBJ2-3, is EADIYQTPRYLVIGTGKKITLECSQTMGHDKMYWYQQDPGMELHLIHYSYGVNSTEKGDLSSESTVSRIRTEHFPLTLESARPSHTSQYLCASSRLATDTQYFGPGTRLTVL.

The chain links TRBV28 to TRBJ1-2, with no clear D. The CDR3 covers 14 residues. Germline V gene sequence: CDR1 MDHEN, CDR2 SYDVKM. The V and J ends lost 5 bases and 8 bases respectively, with 18 bases between them. The CDR3 coding sequence is TGTGCCAGCAGTATAACCCGACAAGGAGGAGGCTACACCTTC. It translates to CASSITRQGGGYTF.

The chain employs TRBV19 and TRBJ1-5; D is undetermined. CDR3 length equals 14 residues. Germline CDR1 LNHDA, CDR2 SQIVND (reference sequence). Trimming pared 3 bases from V and 3 bases from J, leaving 9 bases between. The CDR3 DNA reads TGTGCCAGTAGTATTAGGGTTGCCAATCAGCCCCAGCATTTT. Amino acid sequence: CASSIRVANQPQHF.

Only one count was recorded for this clone. This sequence joins TRBV11-3 and TRBJ1-1; D might be TRBD1 (6 bases). V lost 1 base to trimming and J lost 4 bases, with 22 bases between them. In germline, CDR1 is SGHNT, CDR2 YENEEA. This CDR3 is 18 amino acids long. CDR3 nucleotide sequence: TGTGCCAGCAGCTTAGGTGTTACGGGGGTACAGGGTTTCACTGAAGCTTTCTTT. The encoded protein is CASSLGVTGVQGFTEAFF.

This clone came up once. The chain uses TRBV5-1 and TRBJ1-1; D is perhaps TRBD1 (6 bases). The CDR3 runs to 14 residues. Trimming stripped 0 bases from V and 10 bases from J, with 16 bases between. Germline CDR1 and CDR2: SGHRS and YFSETQ. The CDR3 region is CASSLDVRGSLAFF. In DNA, the CDR3 is TGCGCCAGCAGCTTGGACGTCAGGGGCAGTTTAGCTTTCTTT.

On this clone itself: Germline is not matched at one junction end, which may reflect a read error. This chain joins TRBV6-8 and TRBJ2-7, with 13 bases identical to TRBD2. The CDR3 has 16 amino acids. Germline CDR1 and CDR2: MNHGY and SAAAGT. Here the CDR3 DNA reads TGTGCCATCAGTGGACTAGCGGGGGCCCGTGCCTACGAGCAGTACTTC. Its protein product is CAISGLAGARAYEQYF.